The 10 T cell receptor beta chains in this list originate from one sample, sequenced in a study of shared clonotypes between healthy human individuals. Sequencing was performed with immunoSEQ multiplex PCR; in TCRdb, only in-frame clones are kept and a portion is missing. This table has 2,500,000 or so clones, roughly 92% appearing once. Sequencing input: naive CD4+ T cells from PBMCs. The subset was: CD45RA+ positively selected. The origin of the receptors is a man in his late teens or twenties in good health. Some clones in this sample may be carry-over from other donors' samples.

The CDR3 nucleotides are TGTGCCAGCAGTTTGGGCAGTATGAACACTGAAGCTTTCTTT. Translating gives CASSLGSMNTEAFF. This sequence joins TRBV27 and TRBJ1-1; D call uncertain. Germline assignment: CDR1 MNHEY and CDR2 SMNVEV (reference sequence). The CDR3 spans 14 residues. The V gene lost 3 bases and the J gene lost 0 bases, with 8 bases spanning the gap.

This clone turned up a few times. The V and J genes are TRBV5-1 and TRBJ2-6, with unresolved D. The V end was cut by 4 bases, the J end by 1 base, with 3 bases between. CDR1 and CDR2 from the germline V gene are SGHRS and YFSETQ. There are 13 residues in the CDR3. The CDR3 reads CASSISGANVLTF. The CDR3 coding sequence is TGCGCCAGCAGCATTTCTGGGGCCAACGTCCTGACTTTC.

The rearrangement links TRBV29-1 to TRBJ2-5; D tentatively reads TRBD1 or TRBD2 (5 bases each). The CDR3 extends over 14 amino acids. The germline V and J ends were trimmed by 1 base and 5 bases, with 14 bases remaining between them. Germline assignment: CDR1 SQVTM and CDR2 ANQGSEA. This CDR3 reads CSVEGPGRVETQYF. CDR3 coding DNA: TGCAGCGTTGAAGGCCCGGGGCGGGTGGAGACCCAGTACTTC.

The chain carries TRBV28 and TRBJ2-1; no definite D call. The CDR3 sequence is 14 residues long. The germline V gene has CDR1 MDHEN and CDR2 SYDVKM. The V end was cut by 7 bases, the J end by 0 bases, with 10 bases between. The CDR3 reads CASNAPSSYNEQFF. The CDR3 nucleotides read TGTGCCAGCAACGCGCCGAGCTCCTACAATGAGCAGTTCTTC.

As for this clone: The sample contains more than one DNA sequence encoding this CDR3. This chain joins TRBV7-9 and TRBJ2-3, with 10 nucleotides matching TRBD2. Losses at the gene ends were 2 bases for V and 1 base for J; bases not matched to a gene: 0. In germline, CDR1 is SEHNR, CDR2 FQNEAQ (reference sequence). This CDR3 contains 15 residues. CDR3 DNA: TGTGCCAGCAGCTTACTAGCGGGGGGCACAGATACGCAGTATTTT. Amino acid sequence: CASSLLAGGTDTQYF.

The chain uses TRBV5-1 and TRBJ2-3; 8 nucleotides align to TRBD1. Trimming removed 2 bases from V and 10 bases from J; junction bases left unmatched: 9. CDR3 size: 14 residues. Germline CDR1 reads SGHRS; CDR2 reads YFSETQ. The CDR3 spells CASSLGQGVGSQYF. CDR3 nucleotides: TGCGCCAGCAGCTTAGGACAGGGAGTAGGGTCGCAGTATTTT.

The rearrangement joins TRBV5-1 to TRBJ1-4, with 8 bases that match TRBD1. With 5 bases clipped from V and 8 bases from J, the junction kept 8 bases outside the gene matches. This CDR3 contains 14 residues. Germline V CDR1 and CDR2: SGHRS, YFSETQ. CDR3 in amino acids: CASSLTGAGEKLFF. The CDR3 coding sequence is TGCGCCAGCAGTCTGACAGGGGCAGGCGAAAAACTGTTTTTT.

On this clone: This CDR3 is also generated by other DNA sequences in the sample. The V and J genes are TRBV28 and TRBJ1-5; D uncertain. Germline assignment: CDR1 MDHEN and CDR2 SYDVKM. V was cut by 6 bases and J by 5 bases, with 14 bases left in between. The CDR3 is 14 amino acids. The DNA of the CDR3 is TGTGCCAGCAGCCCGGGTGGTGGTTATCAGCCCCAGCATTTT. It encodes CASSPGGGYQPQHF. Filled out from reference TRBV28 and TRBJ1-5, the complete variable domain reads DVKVTQSSRYLVKRTGEKVFLECVQDMDHENMFWYRQDPGLGLRLIYFSYDVKMKEKGDIPEGYSVSREKKERFSLILESASTNQTSMYLCASSPGGGYQPQHFGDGTRLSIL.

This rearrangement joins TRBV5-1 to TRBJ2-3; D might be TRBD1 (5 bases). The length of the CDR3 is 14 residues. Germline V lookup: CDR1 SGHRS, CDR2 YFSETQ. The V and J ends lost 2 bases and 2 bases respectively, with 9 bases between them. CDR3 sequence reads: CASSFRQHTDTQYF. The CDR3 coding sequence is TGCGCCAGCAGCTTTCGACAGCACACAGATACGCAGTATTTT.

The CDR3 loop is CASSSPEGAHEQYF. For the CDR3, the DNA is TGCGCCAGCAGTTCCCCTGAAGGGGCCCACGAGCAGTACTTC. The chain links TRBV5-1 to TRBJ2-7; weak D call: TRBD1 (5 bases). The CDR3 sequence is 14 residues long. Trimming cost V 5 bases and J 5 bases, with 17 bases left between them. CDR1 and CDR2 from the germline V gene are SGHRS and YFSETQ.